Sequencing of this TCR beta chain was carried out in a study of T cell responses to AZD1222 COVID-19 vaccine. Study observations and caveats: Unmutated variant regions are reportedly the target of nearly half of TCRs that are spike-specific. Increased Spike-specific TCR breadth and depth were observed after two AZD1222 doses. It should be noted that donors were predominantly white British and more often female, and clonal diversity was possibly underestimated.

V lost 5 bases and J lost 2, with 16 bases in between. CDR1 and CDR2 (germline): SGHTA, FQGNSA. The CDR3 is 16 residues long. On this clone: Its matching antigen is unknown.

The protocol was immunoSEQ multiplex PCR, while the TCRdb copy is restricted to in-frame clones and leaves out a portion. The sample yields more than 30,000 clones, 90% to 95% seen once. This rearrangement joins TRBV7-2 to TRBJ1-3; D gene ambiguous. Source: peripheral blood, taken on day 0 of AZD1222 vaccination. This clonotype was sampled from an adult in good health. As DNA, the CDR3 is TGTGCCAGCAGCCTTGAGTTAGGAATCGCTGGAAACACCATATATTTT. It yields the protein CASSLELGIAGNTIYF.